This paragraph reports one TCR beta chain. Its antigen is currently unknown. The source of the sample is a study of T cells in localized non-small cell lung cancer. Study observations and caveats: Across samples, adjacent lung featured a median roughly 61 of the top 100 tumor clones. The study linked higher blood T cell density to longer overall survival. A single tumor region was sequenced, leaving heterogeneity possible. It was uninvolved adjacent lung that showed the highest T cell clonality, exceeding tumor.

The germline V gene has CDR1 SGHKS and CDR2 YYEKEE (reference sequence). The ends lost 6 bases at V and 6 bases at J; junction bases unmatched: 11. This CDR3 contains 15 residues. Only in-frame clones appear in the TCRdb table, and some are missing; sequencing was by immunoSEQ multiplex PCR. The table lists tens of thousands of clones, around 86% of them singletons. This sequence originates from a male donor at least 60 years old with stage II lung adenocarcinoma. Here the sequenced sample was peripheral blood mononuclear cells, taken before any cancer treatment. The chain has TRBV5-5 and TRBJ1-5; 8 bases line up with TRBD1. The CDR3 coding sequence is TGTGCCAGCACCATAGGACAGGGCAAGGGTCAGCCCCAGCATTTT. Translating gives CASTIGQGKGQPQHF.